This T cell receptor beta chain came from a study of T-cell reconstitution after alpha-beta-depleted transplantation in children. CDR3 length: 17 residues. From germline, CDR1 is SGHRS and CDR2 YFSETQ. The trim removed 6 bases at V and 0 bases at J, leaving 12 bases unmatched. This clonotype was seen at least ten times. The library targeted TCRbeta and was prepared with unique molecular identifiers. TCRdb processed the PCR reads anew with MiXCR; each CDR3 protein has one entry. The table shows fewer than 120,000 distinct CDR3 sequences, with 10% occurring only once. This receptor was taken from a human donor who donated a stem cell graft to a child with acute lymphoblastic leukemia. Sequencing was performed on PBMCs from the stem cell graft donor, taken from the stem cell graft. The chain combines TRBV5-1 with TRBJ1-1; 9 positions agree with TRBD1. The CDR3, as DNA: TGCGCCAGCAATCCGGACAGGGGAGGTGAAGTGAACACTGAAGCTTTCTTT. Its translation: CASNPDRGGEVNTEAFF.